This TCR beta chain was captured in a study of blood T cell repertoires in COVID-19. Sequenced by immunoSEQ multiplex PCR; TCRdb stores in-frame clones only, minus some. Of approximately 300,000 clones listed, about 85% were seen once; the top ten hold less than 6%. Trimming removed 0 bases from V and 7 bases from J; junction bases left unmatched: 12. Germline V CDR1 and CDR2: LNHDA, SQIVND (reference sequence). The CDR3 spans 18 residues. This sequence joins TRBV19 and TRBJ1-6; 7 bases align to TRBD1. The clonotype originates from a woman younger than 45 who had recovered from COVID-19. The sequenced sample was PBMCs or T cells enriched from blood (not recorded which). The CDR3 sequence is CASSIDRWQGEGNSPLHF. CDR3 in DNA: TGTGCCAGTAGTATAGATCGCTGGCAGGGGGAAGGAAATTCACCCCTCCACTTT.